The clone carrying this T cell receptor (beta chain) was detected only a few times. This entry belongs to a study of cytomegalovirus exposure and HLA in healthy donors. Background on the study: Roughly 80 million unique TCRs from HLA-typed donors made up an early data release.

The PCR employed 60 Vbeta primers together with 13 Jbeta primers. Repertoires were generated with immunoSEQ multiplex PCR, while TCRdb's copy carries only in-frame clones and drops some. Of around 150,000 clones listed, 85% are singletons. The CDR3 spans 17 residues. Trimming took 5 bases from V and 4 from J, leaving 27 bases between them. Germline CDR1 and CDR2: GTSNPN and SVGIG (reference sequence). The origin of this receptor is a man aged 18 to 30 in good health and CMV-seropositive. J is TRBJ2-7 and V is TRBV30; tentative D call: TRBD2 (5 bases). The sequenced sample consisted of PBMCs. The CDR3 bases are TGTGCCTGGCGGAACCTCGAGTTTGCCGGGAATGCGTACGAGCAGTACTTC. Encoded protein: CAWRNLEFAGNAYEQYF.